These T cell receptor beta chains were read from a single sample in a study of vaccination effects on CD4 cells after COVID-19. These receptors have no identified antigens. The table came from immunoSEQ multiplex PCR; TCRdb's copy has only in-frame clones and leaves some out. There are around 49,000 clones in the sample; approximately 70% occur only once, and about 10% lies in the top ten. Here the sequenced sample was CD4+ T cells from PBMCs cultured without peptide, taken after COVID-19 vaccination. The receptor source for this set is a human donor who received a COVID-19 vaccine. Each CDR3 is given with its conserved first and last residue. Clone size is given for some rows only: seen once, a few or many times, or a class if the clone is expanded.

V,J,size,CDR3
TRBV19,TRBJ1-5,NA,CASRQASSNQPQHF
TRBV19,TRBJ1-3,NA,CASSMAGRAGNTIYF
TRBV3-1/TRBV3-2,TRBJ1-2,NA,CASSQGTGFGYGYTF
TRBV5-1,TRBJ2-3,NA,CASGRGGTDTQYF
TRBV20-1,TRBJ1-3,NA,CSARVRNTIYF
TRBV6-5,TRBJ2-7,NA,CASRDRDTSYEQYF
TRBV5-8,TRBJ2-1,NA,CASSLRVTSDNEQFF
TRBV10-3,TRBJ2-7,NA,CAISESPPSGTLYEQYF
TRBV5-5,TRBJ2-7,NA,CASSLFGGPTYEQYF
TRBV7-2,TRBJ1-4,NA,CASSLVGDRYYEKLFF
TRBV12-5,TRBJ2-7,NA,CASGFKESYEQYF
TRBV27,TRBJ2-1,NA,CASSYMALGAAFEQFF
TRBV6-5,TRBJ2-1,NA,CASSYRDSNEQFF
TRBV5-1,TRBJ2-7,NA,CASSDPSGTLNEQYF
TRBV30,TRBJ1-5,NA,CAWAGAPREPQHF
TRBV5-1,TRBJ2-3,NA,CASSSRTSGSPDTQYF
TRBV7-2,TRBJ1-4,few,CASSLVRGQGTNEKLFF
TRBV5-1,TRBJ1-1,NA,CASSLGFGVTEAFF
TRBV6-2/TRBV6-3,TRBJ2-1,NA,CASNPGLAGGNEQFF
TRBV5-5,TRBJ2-4,NA,CASSSGTFRNIQYF
TRBV6-1,TRBJ1-5,NA,CASSGADNQPQHF
TRBV14,TRBJ1-1,NA,CASSSTRMTMNTEAFF
TRBV7-9,TRBJ2-1,NA,CASSPKSNYNEQFF
TRBV20-1,TRBJ2-1,NA,CSAAPGGEQFF
TRBV15,TRBJ1-4,NA,CATSRDLGGEKLFF
TRBV18,TRBJ2-1,NA,CASSPTGLAGAYNEQFF
TRBV3-1/TRBV3-2,TRBJ2-7,NA,CASSQQLAGGPYEQYF
TRBV6-6,TRBJ1-6,NA,CASSRDRGQWSSPLHF
TRBV3-1/TRBV3-2,TRBJ2-1,NA,CASILTGTSGRNEQFF
TRBV11-3,TRBJ2-1,NA,CASSSQTSNHNEQFF
TRBV6-5,TRBJ1-3,few,CASSYRGQAGNTIYF
TRBV5-1,TRBJ2-1,NA,CASSLDPRGGNEQFF
TRBV6-4,TRBJ2-1,NA,CASSEGASGSNEQFF
TRBV2,TRBJ2-1,NA,CASRTDRGTYNEQFF
TRBV7-2,TRBJ2-2,NA,CASSLAPRSAGELFF
TRBV18,TRBJ1-1,NA,CASSPPGRLGTEAFF
TRBV28,TRBJ2-1,NA,CASIGLGGRPPPEQFF
TRBV6-5,TRBJ2-7,NA,CASSRGAKQYF
TRBV3-1/TRBV3-2,TRBJ2-5,NA,CASSPGQGFSETQYF
TRBV6-1,TRBJ1-1,NA,CASSELGMGTEAFF
TRBV24-1,TRBJ2-6,NA,CATSDFPLWHVSSGANVLTF
TRBV7-8,TRBJ1-1,few,CASSLGTANTEAFF
TRBV7-9,TRBJ2-3,NA,CASRIRWGPYYTDTQYF
TRBV4-1,TRBJ1-4,few,CASSHARDRNEKLFF
TRBV10-3,TRBJ1-1,NA,CAISELLRVRNTEAFF
TRBV4-2,TRBJ2-1,NA,CASSQDLGDSYNEQFF
TRBV27,TRBJ2-7,NA,CASKQLAGSYEQYF
TRBV10-3,TRBJ1-1,NA,CAISESTGRGPHTEAFF
TRBV15,TRBJ1-6,NA,CATSRDVGRRDF
TRBV2,TRBJ1-1,few,CASSPWDSEAFF
TRBV2,TRBJ1-5,NA,CASSEYWAPQYQPQHF
TRBV5-1,TRBJ1-1,NA,CASSRGGTRETEAFF
TRBV5-1,TRBJ1-2,NA,CASSLDRGIYGYTF
TRBV5-1,TRBJ2-5,few,CASSMGHVETQYF